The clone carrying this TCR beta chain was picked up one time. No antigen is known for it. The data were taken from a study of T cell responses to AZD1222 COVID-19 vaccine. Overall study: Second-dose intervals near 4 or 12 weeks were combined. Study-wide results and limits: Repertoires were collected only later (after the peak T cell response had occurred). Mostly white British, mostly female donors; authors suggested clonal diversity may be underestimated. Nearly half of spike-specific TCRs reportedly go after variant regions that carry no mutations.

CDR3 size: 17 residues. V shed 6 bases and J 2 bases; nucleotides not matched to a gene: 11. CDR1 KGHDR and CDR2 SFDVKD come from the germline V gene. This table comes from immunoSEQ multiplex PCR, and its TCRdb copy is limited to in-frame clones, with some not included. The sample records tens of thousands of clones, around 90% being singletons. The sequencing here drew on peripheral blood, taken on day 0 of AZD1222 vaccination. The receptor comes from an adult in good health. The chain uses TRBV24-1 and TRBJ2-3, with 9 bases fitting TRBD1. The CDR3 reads CATSTGQGGTDTDTQYF. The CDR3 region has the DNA TGTGCCACCAGTACGGGACAGGGAGGTACTGACACAGATACGCAGTATTTT.